The 2 T cell receptor beta chains listed next were all sequenced from one sample in a study of blood T cell repertoires in COVID-19. Clones were read by immunoSEQ multiplex PCR, and TCRdb kept only the in-frame ones, dropping some. Of over 85,000 clones listed, more than 70% are singletons. The sequencing input was peripheral blood. Receptors were obtained from a man aged 70 or older with acute or convalescent COVID-19.

This chain uses TRBV30 with TRBJ2-5; 7 bases align to TRBD2. Germline values: CDR1 GTSNPN, CDR2 SVGIG (reference sequence). The CDR3 spans 15 residues. The trim removed 3 bases at V and 7 bases at J, leaving 14 bases unmatched. As DNA, the CDR3 is TGTGCCTGGAGGTGGGGGACTACCACTGGGGGGACCCAGTACTTC. It yields the protein CAWRWGTTTGGTQYF.

The J gene is TRBJ2-3, the V gene TRBV24-1; 10 bases fit TRBD1. With V trimmed by 9 bases and J by 2 bases, 10 bases remained unmatched. Germline V gene data show CDR1 as KGHDR and CDR2 as SFDVKD. The CDR3 extends over 16 amino acids. The CDR3 DNA reads TGTGCCACCGGGGATGGGGACAGGGGCGACACAGATACGCAGTATTTT. It translates to CATGDGDRGDTDTQYF.